This is a list of T cell receptor beta chains from one sample in a study of metastatic and nonmetastatic thyroid tumors. With MiXCR, TCRdb reprocessed the PCR reads. The sample comprises about 45,000 clones, 3.5% to 5% of which are singletons, and roughly a tenth rests with the top ten. Material for sequencing was blood. The receptors here all came from a female donor with papillary thyroid cancer or a benign thyroid nodule (not recorded which). Some clones in this sample may be carry-over from other donors' samples. Each CDR3 is given with its conserved first and last residue. D genes are given only for firm matches. The listing skips clone size in some rows; elsewhere it reads once, few, many or a size class.

len: 14
d_gene: -
abundance: many
j_gene: TRBJ1-1
v_gene: TRBV6-5
CDR3aa: CASSYRVKGTEAFF
CDR3nt: TGTGCCAGCAGTTACAGGGTAAAGGGCACTGAAGCTTTCTTT

len: 12
d_gene: -
abundance: -
j_gene: TRBJ1-2
v_gene: TRBV25-1
CDR3aa: CASSKGLDGYTF
CDR3nt: TGTGCCAGCAGTAAGGGACTGGATGGCTACACCTTC

len: 15
d_gene: TRBD2
abundance: medium-sized
j_gene: TRBJ2-2
v_gene: TRBV27
CDR3aa: CASSLRGRDTGELFF
CDR3nt: TGTGCCAGCAGTTTAAGAGGGAGGGACACCGGGGAGCTGTTTTTT

len: 14
d_gene: TRBD1
abundance: many
j_gene: TRBJ2-3
v_gene: TRBV24-1
CDR3aa: CATTGTGGSDTQYF
CDR3nt: TGTGCCACCACCGGGACAGGGGGATCAGATACGCAGTATTTT

len: 14
d_gene: TRBD2
abundance: few
j_gene: TRBJ2-1
v_gene: TRBV24-1
CDR3aa: CATQGLAEYNEQFF
CDR3nt: TGTGCCACCCAGGGACTAGCGGAATACAATGAGCAGTTCTTC

len: 13
d_gene: -
abundance: few
j_gene: TRBJ1-2
v_gene: TRBV10-3
CDR3aa: CAISDGTNYGYTF
CDR3nt: TGTGCCATCAGTGACGGTACTAACTATGGCTACACATTC

len: 13
d_gene: TRBD1
abundance: -
j_gene: TRBJ1-2
v_gene: TRBV18
CDR3aa: CASSLGTGRGYTF
CDR3nt: TGTGCCAGCTCCCTCGGGACAGGACGGGGCTACACCTTC

len: 15
d_gene: TRBD1
abundance: few
j_gene: TRBJ1-6
v_gene: TRBV5-1
CDR3aa: CASSLGQGANSPLHF
CDR3nt: TGCGCCAGCAGCTTGGGACAGGGGGCGAATTCACCCCTCCACTTT

len: 16
d_gene: -
abundance: many
j_gene: TRBJ2-1
v_gene: TRBV4-1
CDR3aa: CASSQVNLLSYNEQFF
CDR3nt: TGCGCCAGCAGCCAAGTTAACCTCCTCTCCTACAATGAGCAGTTCTTC

len: 16
d_gene: -
abundance: many
j_gene: TRBJ2-3
v_gene: TRBV18
CDR3aa: CASSPPRRVSLDTQYF
CDR3nt: TGTGCCAGCTCACCACCACGCAGAGTATCGTTGGATACGCAGTATTTT

len: 15
d_gene: TRBD2
abundance: many
j_gene: TRBJ2-7
v_gene: TRBV3-1
CDR3aa: CASSLRSGEGYEQYF
CDR3nt: TGTGCCAGCAGCCTAAGGAGCGGGGAGGGGTACGAGCAGTACTTC

len: 14
d_gene: -
abundance: few
j_gene: TRBJ1-2
v_gene: TRBV11-2
CDR3aa: CASSPWQGYYGYTF
CDR3nt: TGTGCCAGCAGCCCCTGGCAGGGGTACTATGGCTACACCTTC

len: 17
d_gene: TRBD2
abundance: many
j_gene: TRBJ2-1
v_gene: TRBV11-1
CDR3aa: CASSLGSGRTHYNEQFF
CDR3nt: TGTGCCAGCAGCTTAGGTAGCGGGAGAACCCACTACAATGAGCAGTTCTTC

len: 12
d_gene: -
abundance: few
j_gene: TRBJ1-6
v_gene: TRBV6-2/TRBV6-3
CDR3aa: CASRDSMTTLHF
CDR3nt: TGTGCCAGCCGGGACTCCATGACGACCCTCCACTTT

len: 11
d_gene: TRBD1
abundance: many
j_gene: TRBJ2-3
v_gene: TRBV27
CDR3aa: CASATGYTQYF
CDR3nt: TGTGCCAGCGCGACAGGGTATACGCAGTATTTT

len: 14
d_gene: -
abundance: many
j_gene: TRBJ2-1
v_gene: TRBV19
CDR3aa: CASKKGNNNNEQFF
CDR3nt: TGTGCCAGTAAGAAGGGGAACAACAACAATGAGCAGTTCTTC

len: 20
d_gene: TRBD2
abundance: few
j_gene: TRBJ2-3
v_gene: TRBV10-3
CDR3aa: CAISEVTSGRALLSTDGQYF
CDR3nt: TGTGCCATCAGTGAGGTGACTAGCGGGAGGGCTCTACTCAGCACAGATGGGCAGTATTTT

len: 14
d_gene: TRBD2
abundance: -
j_gene: TRBJ2-7
v_gene: TRBV18
CDR3aa: CASSGSGGIYEQYF
CDR3nt: TGTGCCAGCTCAGGGAGCGGGGGTATCTACGAGCAGTACTTC

len: 16
d_gene: -
abundance: -
j_gene: TRBJ1-2
v_gene: TRBV19
CDR3aa: CASSMEGGHSGDGYTF
CDR3nt: TGTGCCAGTAGTATGGAGGGCGGACACTCAGGGGATGGCTACACCTTC

len: 16
d_gene: TRBD2
abundance: few
j_gene: TRBJ2-2
v_gene: TRBV20-1
CDR3aa: CSARFGLAGDTGELFF
CDR3nt: TGCAGTGCTAGATTTGGACTAGCGGGGGACACCGGGGAGCTGTTTTTT

len: 14
d_gene: TRBD1
abundance: few
j_gene: TRBJ2-7
v_gene: TRBV2
CDR3aa: CASSGNRGPSEQYF
CDR3nt: TGTGCCAGCAGTGGAAACAGGGGGCCGTCAGAGCAGTACTTC

len: 18
d_gene: TRBD2
abundance: many
j_gene: TRBJ2-1
v_gene: TRBV4-1
CDR3aa: CASSQAGFLAGERNEQFF
CDR3nt: TGCGCCAGCAGCCAAGCTGGATTCTTAGCGGGAGAGAGGAATGAGCAGTTCTTC

len: 14
d_gene: -
abundance: many
j_gene: TRBJ2-7
v_gene: TRBV12-3/TRBV12-4
CDR3aa: CASSTGDKSYEQYF
CDR3nt: TGTGCCAGTTCAACTGGGGACAAGTCCTACGAGCAGTACTTC

len: 17
d_gene: TRBD2
abundance: -
j_gene: TRBJ2-3
v_gene: TRBV4-2
CDR3aa: CASSRDLRGLASDTQYF
CDR3nt: TGTGCCAGCAGCCGAGATCTGAGGGGACTAGCGTCAGATACGCAGTATTTT

len: 19
d_gene: TRBD1
abundance: many
j_gene: TRBJ2-2
v_gene: TRBV7-6
CDR3aa: CASSLEFGQGATDTGELFF
CDR3nt: TGTGCCAGCAGCTTAGAATTCGGACAGGGGGCTACGGACACCGGGGAGCTGTTTTTT

len: 12
d_gene: -
abundance: -
j_gene: TRBJ1-5
v_gene: TRBV7-2
CDR3aa: CASSQRAQPQHF
CDR3nt: TGTGCCAGCAGCCAGAGGGCTCAGCCCCAGCATTTT

len: 16
d_gene: TRBD2
abundance: few
j_gene: TRBJ2-6
v_gene: TRBV4-1
CDR3aa: CASSQEGLAGANVLTF
CDR3nt: TGCGCCAGCAGCCAAGAGGGACTAGCTGGGGCCAACGTCCTGACTTTC

len: 15
d_gene: -
abundance: many
j_gene: TRBJ1-1
v_gene: TRBV28
CDR3aa: CASSLDQGLNTEAFF
CDR3nt: TGTGCCAGCAGTTTAGATCAGGGCCTGAACACTGAAGCTTTCTTT

len: 13
d_gene: -
abundance: many
j_gene: TRBJ2-2
v_gene: TRBV30
CDR3aa: CAWSFTSPGELFF
CDR3nt: TGTGCCTGGTCCTTTACTAGCCCCGGGGAGCTGTTTTTT

len: 13
d_gene: TRBD1
abundance: many
j_gene: TRBJ2-5
v_gene: TRBV3-1
CDR3aa: CASSETGYETQYF
CDR3nt: TGTGCCAGCAGCGAGACAGGGTATGAGACCCAGTACTTC

len: 14
d_gene: TRBD1
abundance: many
j_gene: TRBJ2-7
v_gene: TRBV11-3
CDR3aa: CASSPTGDPYEQYF
CDR3nt: TGTGCCAGCAGCCCGACAGGGGATCCCTACGAGCAGTACTTC

len: 13
d_gene: -
abundance: many
j_gene: TRBJ1-1
v_gene: TRBV11-3
CDR3aa: CASSLYSSSEAFF
CDR3nt: TGTGCCAGCAGCTTATACTCGAGTTCTGAAGCTTTCTTT

len: 16
d_gene: TRBD2
abundance: many
j_gene: TRBJ2-3
v_gene: TRBV9
CDR3aa: CASSVGSAGGWDTQYF
CDR3nt: TGTGCCAGCAGCGTAGGTTCAGCGGGGGGTTGGGATACGCAGTATTTT

len: 15
d_gene: -
abundance: many
j_gene: TRBJ2-1
v_gene: TRBV20-1
CDR3aa: CSAIHTQGLYNEQFF
CDR3nt: TGCAGTGCTATACACACACAGGGACTCTACAATGAGCAGTTCTTC

len: 19
d_gene: TRBD2
abundance: many
j_gene: TRBJ2-1
v_gene: TRBV7-9
CDR3aa: CASSRRRTSGFHSYNEQLF
CDR3nt: TGTGCCAGCAGCCGACGAAGGACTAGCGGCTTCCACTCCTACAATGAGCAGCTCTTC

len: 15
d_gene: -
abundance: -
j_gene: TRBJ2-1
v_gene: TRBV6-2/TRBV6-3
CDR3aa: CASIAQGWAYNEQFF
CDR3nt: TGTGCTAGCATCGCTCAGGGGTGGGCGTATAATGAGCAGTTCTTC

len: 14
d_gene: -
abundance: many
j_gene: TRBJ1-4
v_gene: TRBV9
CDR3aa: CASSAGVVDEKLFF
CDR3nt: TGTGCCAGCAGCGCTGGGGTCGTGGACGAAAAACTGTTTTTT

len: 14
d_gene: TRBD2
abundance: many
j_gene: TRBJ2-7
v_gene: TRBV10-3
CDR3aa: CAIREPGLAYEQYF
CDR3nt: TGTGCCATCAGGGAACCGGGACTAGCTTACGAGCAGTACTTC

len: 14
d_gene: TRBD1
abundance: -
j_gene: TRBJ2-7
v_gene: TRBV28
CDR3aa: CASSPGTGAYEQYF
CDR3nt: TGTGCCAGCAGCCCTGGGACAGGCGCCTACGAGCAGTACTTC

len: 17
d_gene: TRBD2
abundance: many
j_gene: TRBJ2-7
v_gene: TRBV11-3
CDR3aa: CASSLGGTSQPPYEQYF
CDR3nt: TGTGCCAGCAGCTTAGGGGGGACTAGCCAACCCCCCTACGAGCAGTACTTC

len: 13
d_gene: TRBD1
abundance: -
j_gene: TRBJ1-5
v_gene: TRBV6-2/TRBV6-3
CDR3aa: CASSYRGKSPQHF
CDR3nt: TGTGCCAGCAGCTACAGGGGAAAATCGCCCCAGCATTTT

len: 14
d_gene: -
abundance: many
j_gene: TRBJ2-2
v_gene: TRBV12-3/TRBV12-4
CDR3aa: CASSFLARPAELFF
CDR3nt: TGTGCCAGCAGTTTTCTCGCCAGACCGGCCGAGCTGTTTTTT

len: 15
d_gene: -
abundance: many
j_gene: TRBJ2-1
v_gene: TRBV5-4
CDR3aa: CASSFDPGIDNEQFF
CDR3nt: TGTGCCAGCAGCTTTGACCCGGGGATAGACAATGAGCAGTTCTTC

len: 13
d_gene: -
abundance: few
j_gene: TRBJ1-1
v_gene: TRBV9
CDR3aa: CASSRSVNTESFF
CDR3nt: TGTGCCAGCAGTAGGAGTGTGAACACTGAATCTTTCTTT

len: 14
d_gene: -
abundance: many
j_gene: TRBJ2-2
v_gene: TRBV4-2
CDR3aa: CASSQVYQSGELFF
CDR3nt: TGTGCCAGCAGCCAAGTTTACCAGTCCGGGGAGCTGTTTTTT

len: 20
d_gene: -
abundance: many
j_gene: TRBJ2-5
v_gene: TRBV20-1
CDR3aa: CSARTLGPPVTSLGVETQYF
CDR3nt: TGCAGTGCTAGAACCTTGGGCCCCCCAGTGACAAGCCTCGGAGTGGAGACCCAGTACTTC